Each of the 24 T cell receptor beta chains below was sequenced from the same sample in a study of identical twins. TCRdb processed the 5' RACE reads anew with MiXCR; each CDR3 protein has one entry. Here the sample spans approximately 410,000 distinct CDR3 sequences, around 20% being singletons. The source material was naive T cells sorted from blood. The receptors here all came from a man in his fifties or sixties in good health.

The chain recombines TRBV12-3 or TRBV12-4 with TRBJ2-3, with 7 nucleotides matching TRBD1. The trim removed 3 bases at V and 3 bases at J, leaving 6 bases unmatched. The CDR3 has 15 residues. Here the CDR3 DNA reads TGTGCCAGCAGTTTGAGAGGGGGCATGACAGATACGCAGTATTTT. Protein sequence: CASSLRGGMTDTQYF.

This clonotype was recorded many times. V usage is TRBV15 and J usage is TRBJ2-1, with 9 bases identical to TRBD2. The CDR3 is 16 amino acids. V trimming: 0 bases; J trimming: 2 bases; junction bases outside the gene matches: 2. Germline CDR1 LNHNV, CDR2 YYDKDF (reference sequence). The CDR3 reads CATSREGLAAYNEQFF. CDR3 DNA: TGTGCCACCAGCAGAGAGGGACTAGCCGCCTACAATGAGCAGTTCTTC.

At least ten counts were recorded for this clonotype. V and J are TRBV7-2 and TRBJ2-2, with TRBD1 matching 11 bases. V shed 4 bases and J 4 bases; nucleotides not matched to a gene: 5. Germline V gene sequence: CDR1 SGHTA, CDR2 FQGNSA. The length of the CDR3 is 16 residues. CDR3 loop: CASSSRTGGVTGELFF. The CDR3 DNA follows: TGTGCCAGCAGCTCCCGGACAGGGGGCGTCACCGGGGAGCTGTTTTTT. Full variable domain (outside the CDR3, taken from reference TRBV7-2 and TRBJ2-2): GAGVSQSPSNKVTEKGKDVELRCDPISGHTALYWYRQSLGQGLEFLIYFQGNSAPDKSGLPSDRFSAERTGGSVSTLTIQRTQQEDSAVYLCASSSRTGGVTGELFFGEGSRLTVL.

This clonotype was detected a few times. The rearrangement uses TRBV29-1 and TRBJ1-3; 8 bases agree with TRBD1. The germline V gene encodes CDR1 SQVTM and CDR2 ANQGSEA. With 7 bases clipped from V and 1 base from J, the junction kept 6 bases outside the gene matches. This CDR3 region has 14 residues. Here the CDR3 DNA reads TGCAGCGCAGAGACAGGGGCTTCTGGAAACACCATATATTTT. Translating it yields CSAETGASGNTIYF.

This clonotype was observed a handful of times. The CDR3 loop reads CATSEPAGGNTDTQYF. The DNA of the CDR3 is TGTGCCACCAGTGAACCAGCGGGGGGCAACACAGATACGCAGTATTTT. The chain joins TRBV24-1 to TRBJ2-3; 9 bases are shared with TRBD2. V dropped 4 bases and J dropped 2; count of bases not matched to a gene: 6. In germline, CDR1 is KGHDR, CDR2 SFDVKD. This CDR3 comprises 16 residues.

The chain is built from TRBV20-1 and TRBJ2-3; 9 bases are shared with TRBD2. Germline CDR1 DFQATT, CDR2 SNEGSKA (reference sequence). The CDR3 is 14 amino acids. Trimming cost V 4 bases and J 2 bases; bases outside gene matches: 4. The CDR3 reads CSAILAGITDTQYF. Here the CDR3 DNA reads TGCAGTGCTATCCTAGCGGGGATCACAGATACGCAGTATTTT.

The CDR3 sequence: CASSPRTSGSLQETQYF. For the CDR3, the DNA is TGTGCCAGCAGCCCGCGGACTAGCGGGAGCCTCCAAGAGACCCAGTACTTC. The chain uses TRBV7-9 and TRBJ2-5; 13 bases map to TRBD2. This CDR3 comprises 17 residues. CDR1 SEHNR and CDR2 FQNEAQ come from the germline V gene (reference sequence). Trimming removed 5 bases from V and 1 base from J; junction bases left unmatched: 7.

This clonotype showed up just a few times. CDR3 protein: CASSSTYYNEQFF. The CDR3 nucleotides are TGTGCCAGCAGCTCAACCTACTACAATGAGCAGTTCTTC. The chain joins TRBV7-2 to TRBJ2-1, with unresolved D. Germline V CDR1 and CDR2: SGHTA, FQGNSA. V shed 4 bases and J shed 3 bases, with 7 bases lying between them. This CDR3 contains 13 residues.

In the case of this clonotype: It may be a read error: a sequence one base away is much more abundant. The chain joins TRBV15 to TRBJ2-5; D gene ambiguous. CDR1 is LNHNV, CDR2 YYDKDF, per germline (reference sequence). This CDR3 spans 14 amino acids. In nucleotides, the CDR3 is TGTGCCACCAGCAGAGATCATCGGTTGGAGACCCAGAACTTC. Translated: CATSRDHRLETQNF.

The J gene is TRBJ1-1, the V gene TRBV19; D ambiguous. CDR3 size: 13 residues. V was clipped by 5 bases and J by 1 base, with 8 bases between them. Germline V gives CDR1 LNHDA, CDR2 SQIVND (reference sequence). CDR3 nucleotide sequence: TGTGCCAGTAGTGTCAACAGGAACACTGAAGCTTTCTTT. Its protein product is CASSVNRNTEAFF.

The chain carries TRBV7-8 and TRBJ1-4; TRBD1 is a possible D gene (5 bases). There are 14 residues in the CDR3. The germline V gene has CDR1 SGHVS and CDR2 FQNEAQ. V was cut by 1 base and J by 7 bases, with 10 bases left in between. The CDR3 spells CASSLVGAGEKLFF. The CDR3 nucleotides read TGTGCCAGCAGCTTAGTTGGGGCTGGTGAAAAACTGTTTTTT.

The chain joins TRBV11-2 to TRBJ2-7; 12 bases agree with TRBD2. Germline trimming cut 7 bases from V and 7 bases from J; bases unmatched to any gene: 5. The CDR3 contains 13 residues. The V gene's germline CDR1 is SGHAT and CDR2 FQNNGV. In DNA form, the CDR3 reads TGTGCCAGCAACCTAGCGGGGGGGAGTGAGCAGTACTTC. The encoded protein is CASNLAGGSEQYF.

CDR3 DNA: TGCGCCAGCAGTGAATATAGTAGAGCGGGAAACACTGAAGCTTTCTTT. Residues: CASSEYSRAGNTEAFF. The chain joins TRBV10-1 to TRBJ1-1; D gene unclear. CDR1 is WNHNN and CDR2 is SYGVQD in the germline V gene (reference sequence). The V end lost 3 bases, the J end lost 2 bases, and 16 bases lay between the germline ends. The CDR3 has 16 residues.

This clonotype was seen more than once but under ten times. The chain links TRBV5-1 to TRBJ2-5; 7 bases map to TRBD1. CDR1 and CDR2 from the germline V gene are SGHRS and YFSETQ. The CDR3 runs 17 residues. The V gene end was trimmed by 1 base and the J gene end by 1 base; junction bases not matched to a gene: 10. CDR3 sequence: CASSLPRDRNLQETQYF. In DNA form, the CDR3 reads TGCGCCAGCAGCTTGCCAAGGGACAGAAACCTCCAAGAGACCCAGTACTTC.

The rearrangement uses TRBV27 and TRBJ1-6; possibly TRBD1 for D (6 bases). V was trimmed by 6 bases and J by 7 bases, leaving 19 bases between them. There are 16 residues in the CDR3. CDR1 and CDR2 (germline): MNHEY, SMNVEV (reference sequence). Here the CDR3 DNA reads TGTGCCAGCAGGAGTCTCACTGCTGACAGGAATTCACCCCTCCACTTT. It specifies CASRSLTADRNSPLHF.

The CDR3 DNA reads as TGTGCCAGCAGGCAGGGACTTGGAAACACCATATATTTT. This translates into CASRQGLGNTIYF. The chain combines TRBV6-6 with TRBJ1-3, with D maybe TRBD1 (5 bases). V lost 6 bases to trimming and J lost 3 bases, with 9 bases between them. The germline V gene encodes CDR1 MNHNY and CDR2 SVGAGI (reference sequence). The CDR3 contains 13 residues.

This clonotype was counted many times. The chain joins TRBV7-2 to TRBJ2-5; perhaps D is TRBD1 or TRBD2 (5 bases each). This CDR3 region has 15 residues. The germline CDR1 and CDR2 sequences are SGHTA and FQGNSA. Trimming shortened V by 1 base and J by 7 bases, and 16 bases separated the two germline ends. CDR3 loop: CASSLGGPGLGTQYF. The CDR3 DNA sequence: TGTGCCAGCAGCTTAGGGGGACCTGGGCTAGGGACCCAGTACTTC.

As concerns this clonotype: One junction end disagrees with the germline gene, perhaps due to a read error. This sequence joins TRBV7-9 and TRBJ2-7; TRBD1 aligns across 8 bases. The germline CDR1 and CDR2 sequences are SEHNR and FQNEAQ (reference sequence). This CDR3 has 16 amino acids. The CDR3 loop reads CASSKGTGSNSYAQYF. The CDR3 DNA is TGTGCCAGCAGCAAGGGGACAGGATCAAACTCCTACGCGCAGTACTTC.

This clonotype was seen at least ten times. The rearrangement uses TRBV15 and TRBJ1-4; D unclear. The V end was cut by 2 bases, the J end by 8 bases, with 6 bases between. Germline V gene sequence: CDR1 LNHNV, CDR2 YYDKDF (reference sequence). The CDR3 runs 12 residues. As DNA, the CDR3 is TGTGCCACCAGCAGACTCCCGGAAAAACTGTTTTTT. The encoded protein is CATSRLPEKLFF.

V gene TRBV12-3 or TRBV12-4 combines with J gene TRBJ2-7; perhaps TRBD1 as D (6 bases). The CDR3 contains 14 residues. Trimming took 3 bases from V and 3 from J, leaving 12 bases between them. CDR3 loop: CASSFRQDSYEQYF. DNA of the CDR3: TGTGCCAGCAGTTTCCGTCAGGACAGCTACGAGCAGTACTTC.

The chain couples TRBV7-3 to TRBJ2-2, with 12 bases aligning to TRBD2. The CDR3 consists of 16 residues. Germline CDR1 reads SGHTA; CDR2 reads FQGTGA. V lost 6 bases, J lost 6 bases, and 8 bases stayed unmatched. The CDR3 DNA sequence: TGTGCCAGCAGTCCGCTAGCGGGAGGGCCCCCCGGGGAGCTGTTTTTT. The encoded protein is CASSPLAGGPPGELFF.

A few counts support this clonotype. V gene TRBV11-1 combines with J gene TRBJ2-1; 7 nucleotides align to TRBD2. Trimming at V came to 5 bases and at J to 8 bases, leaving 6 bases not matched to a gene. The germline V gene encodes CDR1 SGHAT and CDR2 FQDESV (reference sequence). This CDR3 is built from 13 residues. The CDR3 loop is CASSLGLVDEQFF. In DNA, the CDR3 is TGTGCCAGCAGCCTCGGACTAGTGGATGAGCAGTTCTTC.

This clonotype showed up many times. The V gene is TRBV10-2, the J gene TRBJ2-5, with 8 bases matching TRBD2. After removal of 7 bases from V and 3 bases from J, the junction contained 10 bases not matched to a gene. CDR1 and CDR2 from the germline V gene are WSHSY and SAAADI. The CDR3 consists of 15 residues. Here the CDR3 reads CASNEVGGVKETQYF. The CDR3 DNA reads as TGCGCCAGCAACGAGGTCGGGGGGGTAAAAGAGACCCAGTACTTC.

This clonotype appeared many times. The V gene is TRBV10-3, the J gene TRBJ2-7; TRBD2 aligns across 9 bases. The J segment lost 2 bases and the V segment lost 6 bases, leaving 8 bases of the junction unmatched. The CDR3 loop spans 15 amino acids. Germline V CDR1 and CDR2: ENHRY, SYGVKD. CDR3 sequence (DNA): TGTGCCATCAGGGGAGAGACTAGCGGAACCTACGAGCAGTACTTC. It yields the protein CAIRGETSGTYEQYF.